This TCR beta chain was observed in a study of T cell responses to AZD1222 COVID-19 vaccine. Sequencing was performed with immunoSEQ multiplex PCR; in TCRdb, only in-frame clones are kept and a portion is missing. The table includes 150,000 to 200,000 clones, 85% to 95% detected once. With respect to this clone: The antigen remains undetermined.

Between the trimmed V and J ends, which lost 0 bases and 2 bases, there was a span of 7 bases. CDR1 is MGHRA, CDR2 YSYEKL, per germline. The CDR3 spans 14 residues. Study-level findings and limits: Nearly half of spike-specific TCRs reportedly go after variant regions that carry no mutations. White British people made up most donors, females outnumbered males, and clonal diversity was possibly underestimated. Repertoire sampling happened only post peak T cell response.

V gene TRBV4-1 combines with J gene TRBJ1-2; D gene unclear. The sample consisted of peripheral blood, taken 28 days after the second AZD1222 dose. This sequence originates from an adult who received the AZD1222 COVID-19 vaccine. In nucleotides, the CDR3 is TGCGCCAGCAGCCAAGATCCCCTCAACTATGGCTACACCTTC. It specifies CASSQDPLNYGYTF.